This T cell receptor (beta chain) is drawn from a study of beta chain features in type 1 diabetes. Study-wide context: The samples had 90 million to 130 million sorted cells examined in all.

CDR3 size: 18 residues. Germline V CDR1 and CDR2: SGDLS, YYNGEE. V shed 0 bases and J 5 bases; nucleotides not matched to a gene: 12. TCRB transcripts that were expressed got sequenced, as all of the isolated RNA had been reverse transcribed. Profiling relied on immunoSEQ multiplex PCR, and the TCRdb table lists in-frame clones only, not all of them. The sample holds around 140,000 clones, 10% seen once. Broader study findings: Within the patient group, naive, central memory and Treg TCRB repertoires appeared more similar to each other than within healthy donors.

With respect to this clone: Its specificity is unknown.

This chain connects TRBV9 to TRBJ2-7; 12 bases fit TRBD2. This TCR came from a man between 18 and 29 years old in good health. Source material: naive CD4+ T cells from blood. This CDR3 is CASSVAPPASGGADEQYF. In DNA form, the CDR3 reads TGTGCCAGCAGCGTAGCTCCCCCTGCTAGCGGGGGGGCTGACGAGCAGTACTTC.